This passage covers 24 T cell receptor beta chains from one sample sequenced in a study of T-cell memory formation after mild COVID-19 listed by TCRdb under 2021. Receptor amplification or capture employed 5' RACE. The instrument given in TCRdb is Illumina NovaSeq 6000. TCRdb reprocessed the public reads (quality trimming at Q25 with fastp, clone calling with MiXCR) and kept in-frame beta chains. Entries that share a CDR3 protein sequence are merged under the most common genes and DNA. The sample table holds more than 200,000 distinct CDR3 sequences, of which approximately 16% were seen once. The top ten constitute approximately 3.4% of the sample. The specimen was PBMCs or a T cell subset sorted from them (not recorded which). Receptor source: a man in his late teens or twenties who had mild COVID-19 (a few samples of this study predate the infection). The sample titles of this study are shuffled in the database, so cell type and time point are left out; the donor was told from shared clones.

The V call is TRBV18, the J call TRBJ2-7, with 7 bases aligning to TRBD1. The junction had 4 bases not matched to a gene; V was cut back by 5 bases and J by 3 bases. The CDR3 contains 13 residues. The germline CDR1 and CDR2 sequences are KGHSH and LQKENI. The CDR3: CASSAGQDYEQYV. In DNA, the CDR3 is TGTGCCAGCTCAGCTGGACAGGACTACGAGCAGTACGTC.

This clonotype was observed a few times. V and J are TRBV18 and TRBJ1-5, with a possible D match to TRBD1 (5 bases). CDR3 size: 14 residues. V was trimmed by 5 bases and J by 4 bases, leaving 12 bases between them. CDR1 and CDR2 (germline): KGHSH, LQKENI. CDR3 residues: CASSFRDANQPQHF. The CDR3 DNA follows: TGTGCCAGCTCATTCCGGGACGCGAATCAGCCCCAGCATTTT.

This clonotype was seen only a few times. The rearrangement uses TRBV7-2 and TRBJ2-7; the match to TRBD1 covers 12 bases. Germline V gives CDR1 SGHTA, CDR2 FQGNSA. The CDR3 runs 13 residues. Trimming cost V 5 bases and J 10 bases; bases outside gene matches: 6. The DNA for the CDR3 is TGTGCCAGCAGCCAGGGACAGGGGGCAAAACAGTACGTC. It translates to CASSQGQGAKQYV.

This clonotype has just a few counts. The V and J genes are TRBV5-6 and TRBJ2-3, with 7 bases fitting TRBD2. V shed 0 bases, J shed 2 bases, and the junction held 6 bases outside the gene matches. CDR3 length equals 16 residues. Germline CDR1 is SGHDT and CDR2 is YYEEEE. The CDR3 DNA sequence: TGTGCCAGCAGCTTGGGACTAGCCCCAAACACAGATACGCAGTATTTT. This codes for CASSLGLAPNTDTQYF.

This clonotype was detected a few times. The rearrangement uses TRBV7-3 and TRBJ2-3; D gene uncertain. The CDR3 spans 10 residues. Germline assignment: CDR1 SGHTA and CDR2 FQGTGA. The V and J ends lost 8 bases and 6 bases respectively, with 6 bases between them. DNA for the CDR3: TGTGCCAGCGAAAGTGATACGCAGTATTTT. This sequence encodes CASESDTQYF. The whole variable domain, filled in from reference TRBV7-3 and TRBJ2-3, reads GAGVSQTPSNKVTEKGKYVELRCDPISGHTALYWYRQSLGQGPEFLIYFQGTGAADDSGLPNDRFFAVRPEGSVSTLKIQRTERGDSAVYLCASESDTQYFGPGTRLTVL.

This clonotype appeared a few times. The CDR3 spells CASSPGDSEAIQYF. CDR3 in DNA: TGTGCCAGCTCACCAGGGGACAGTGAAGCCATTCAGTACTTC. The chain recombines TRBV18 with TRBJ2-4, with 7 bases aligning to TRBD1. This CDR3 is built from 14 residues. Germline V gene sequence: CDR1 KGHSH, CDR2 LQKENI. The V and J ends lost 2 bases and 9 bases, in that order; junction bases with no gene match: 7.

The table lists this clonotype with many counts. The gene calls are TRBV5-6 and TRBJ2-3, with TRBD1 identical over 10 bases. Germline V gene lookup returns CDR1 SGHDT and CDR2 YYEEEE. The CDR3 sequence is 16 residues long. With 2 bases clipped from V and 2 bases from J, the junction kept 5 bases outside the gene matches. The CDR3 nucleotides read TGTGCCAGCAGCTTAGTTGGACAGGGGGTCACAGATACGCAGTATTTT. This codes for CASSLVGQGVTDTQYF.

Only a few counts were recorded for this clonotype. The chain combines TRBV5-4 with TRBJ2-3, with D unresolved. The germline CDR1 and CDR2 sequences are SGHNT and YYREEE (reference sequence). V lost 6 bases and J lost 4, with 18 bases in between. This CDR3 is 15 amino acids long. CDR3 DNA: TGTGCCAGCAAGAATCCAGGAGTGAAGGCAGATACGCAGTATTTT. Protein: CASKNPGVKADTQYF.

The table lists this clonotype with many counts. DNA of the CDR3: TGCGCCAGCAGCTTGGACACCAACACCGGGGAGCTGTTTTTT. Protein sequence: CASSLDTNTGELFF. V and J are TRBV5-1 and TRBJ2-2, with D uncertain. Per the germline V gene, CDR1 is SGHRS and CDR2 is YFSETQ. The CDR3 loop spans 14 amino acids. Trimming removed 0 bases at V and 2 bases at J, with 5 bases between.

This clonotype was seen a few times. The chain uses TRBV7-9 and TRBJ2-2, with D tentatively TRBD1 or TRBD2 (5 bases each). Germline CDR1 is SEHNR and CDR2 is FQNEAQ (reference sequence). The CDR3 loop spans 15 amino acids. The germline V and J ends were trimmed by 6 bases and 1 base, with 12 bases remaining between them. Written as DNA, the CDR3 is TGTGCCAGCAGGAGGGACCTGGGGAACACCGGGGAGCTGTTTTTT. The encoded protein is CASRRDLGNTGELFF. Together with reference TRBV7-9 and TRBJ2-2, the CDR3 gives the full variable domain: DTGVSQNPRHKITKRGQNVTFRCDPISEHNRLYWYRQTLGQGPEFLTYFQNEAQLEKSRLLSDRFSAERPKGSFSTLEIQRTEQGDSAMYLCASRRDLGNTGELFFGEGSRLTVL.

This clonotype was observed a few times. This rearrangement joins TRBV24-1 to TRBJ2-5; TRBD2 matches 10 bases. V was clipped by 3 bases and J by 2 bases; unmatched bases: 2. The CDR3 runs to 15 residues. Germline V lookup: CDR1 KGHDR, CDR2 SFDVKD. CDR3 in DNA: TGTGCCACCAGTGATGCTAGCGGGGGACAAGAGACCCAGTACTTC. This gives the protein CATSDASGGQETQYF.

This clonotype was counted many times. V and J are TRBV7-9 and TRBJ1-5; TRBD1 agrees at 8 bases. Trimming at V came to 5 bases and at J to 4 bases, leaving 1 base not matched to a gene. The germline CDR1 and CDR2 sequences are SEHNR and FQNEAQ (reference sequence). The CDR3 contains 13 residues. The CDR3 region is CASSRQGNQPQHF. The CDR3 DNA is TGTGCCAGCAGCCGACAGGGGAATCAGCCCCAGCATTTT.

This clonotype is labeled medium-sized. The chain couples TRBV2 to TRBJ2-7; D unclear. CDR3 length equals 13 residues. V lost 3 bases and J 5 bases, leaving 11 bases between the germline ends. Germline V gene sequence: CDR1 SNHLY, CDR2 FYNNEI. For the CDR3, the DNA is TGTGCCAGCAGTGAGCCCTTCGAGGACGAGCAGTACTTC. The encoded protein is CASSEPFEDEQYF. The variable domain in full, with the rest retrieved from reference TRBV2 and TRBJ2-7, is EPEVTQTPSHQVTQMGQEVILRCVPISNHLYFYWYRQILGQKVEFLVSFYNNEISEKSEIFDDQFSVERPDGSNFTLKIRSTKLEDSAMYFCASSEPFEDEQYFGPGTRLTVT.

The chain recombines TRBV6-2 or TRBV6-3 with TRBJ1-5, with a weak D call TRBD1 (6 bases). This CDR3 spans 15 amino acids. Germline lookup yields CDR1 MNHEY and CDR2 SVGEGT. With 6 bases removed from V and 0 bases from J, the gap between germline ends came to 12 bases. CDR3: CASRRDTFSNQPQHF. DNA for the CDR3: TGTGCCAGCAGAAGGGACACCTTTAGCAATCAGCCCCAGCATTTT.

This clonotype was seen ten or more times. This chain joins TRBV20-1 and TRBJ2-3; 8 bases fit TRBD2. With V trimmed by 8 bases and J by 2 bases, 9 bases remained unmatched. The CDR3 loop spans 14 amino acids. Germline V gene lookup returns CDR1 DFQATT and CDR2 SNEGSKA (reference sequence). CDR3 region: CSTIIAGSTDTQYF. The CDR3 nucleotides are TGCAGTACCATTATAGCGGGGTCCACAGATACGCAGTATTTT.

This clonotype came up many times. Sequence at one end of the junction differs from germline and may be a read error. The gene calls are TRBV7-7 and TRBJ1-6, with unresolved D. The V gene's germline CDR1 is SSHAT and CDR2 FNYEAQ (reference sequence). The CDR3 sequence is 13 residues long. The CDR3 is CASSLEASSPLHF. In nucleotides, the CDR3 is TGTGCTAGCAGCTTAGAGGCTTCTTCACCCCTCCACTTT.

This clonotype turned up a few times. The chain recombines TRBV2 with TRBJ1-3, with D tentatively TRBD1 (5 bases). The germline V and J ends were trimmed by 4 bases and 9 bases, with 19 bases remaining between them. CDR3 length: 15 amino acids. The germline V gene encodes CDR1 SNHLY and CDR2 FYNNEI. CDR3 sequence (DNA): TGTGCCAGCAGTGTGGCCGACAGCTCGATGAGCACCATATATTTT. It encodes CASSVADSSMSTIYF. Full variable domain (rest looked up from reference TRBV2 and TRBJ1-3): EPEVTQTPSHQVTQMGQEVILRCVPISNHLYFYWYRQILGQKVEFLVSFYNNEISEKSEIFDDQFSVERPDGSNFTLKIRSTKLEDSAMYFCASSVADSSMSTIYFGEGSWLTVV.

This clonotype has only a few counts. For the CDR3, the DNA is TGCAGTGCTAGTCTGGGACCGAGCACAGATACGCAGTATTTT. Translation gives CSASLGPSTDTQYF. V usage is TRBV20-1 and J usage is TRBJ2-3; D tentatively reads TRBD1 or TRBD2 (5 bases each). The CDR3 length is 14 residues. The ends were cut back, 3 bases at V and 0 bases at J, with 10 bases in the middle. Germline V gene data show CDR1 as DFQATT and CDR2 as SNEGSKA (reference sequence).

The table lists this clonotype with a few counts. The V gene is TRBV28, the J gene TRBJ2-7; tentatively, D is TRBD1 or TRBD2 (5 bases each). The CDR3 is 16 residues long. Looked up from germline, CDR1 is MDHEN and CDR2 is SYDVKM. V lost 7 bases, J lost 0 bases, and 19 bases lay in between. CDR3 loop: CASTLLGPRSSYEQYV. The CDR3 DNA reads TGTGCCAGCACCCTCTTGGGACCGCGGAGCTCCTACGAGCAGTACGTC.

The chain has TRBV11-2 and TRBJ2-2; 9 bases align to TRBD1. V shed 5 bases, J shed 1 base, and the junction held 5 bases outside the gene matches. Germline lookup yields CDR1 SGHAT and CDR2 FQNNGV. The CDR3 sequence is 16 residues long. The CDR3 DNA reads TGTGCCAGCAGCCAACTGACAGGGGGGAACACCGGGGAGCTGTTTTTT. It is translated as CASSQLTGGNTGELFF.

This clonotype was seen at least ten times. The rearrangement joins TRBV30 to TRBJ1-5; D possibly corresponds to TRBD1 (5 bases). The CDR3 has 11 amino acids. The germline V gene encodes CDR1 GTSNPN and CDR2 SVGIG (reference sequence). Trimming shortened V by 7 bases and J by 11 bases, and 15 bases separated the two germline ends. CDR3 protein: CAYRDGRAQHF. CDR3 DNA sequence: TGTGCCTACCGGGACGGACGAGCCCAGCATTTT.

This chain links TRBV21-1 with TRBJ2-2; TRBD1 was called by the table and not checked on the DNA. TRBV21-1 is reported as a pseudogene. The CDR3 has 15 amino acids. The CDR3 sequence: CASSVRQGGTGELFF. DNA for the CDR3: TGTGCCAGCAGCGTTCGACAGGGGGGGACCGGGGAGCTGTTTTTT.

The rearrangement uses TRBV18 and TRBJ1-4, with D possibly matching TRBD1 (5 bases). The CDR3 is made up of 14 amino acids. CDR1 and CDR2 (germline): KGHSH, LQKENI. The V gene lost 6 bases and the J gene lost 5 bases, with 13 bases spanning the gap. The CDR3 nucleotides are TGTGCCAGCTCCCGGGACGGTTTGAATGAAAAACTGTTTTTT. Amino acid sequence: CASSRDGLNEKLFF.

In its sample, this clonotype was seen a few times. This chain connects TRBV5-5 to TRBJ1-2; 8 nucleotides match TRBD1. V gave up 7 bases and J gave up 8 bases; unmatched junction bases: 10. This CDR3 is built from 13 residues. Germline V gene sequence: CDR1 SGHKS, CDR2 YYEKEE (reference sequence). For the CDR3, the DNA is TGTGCCAGCGGCATGGACAGGGCGCAGGGCTACACCTTC. Amino acids: CASGMDRAQGYTF.